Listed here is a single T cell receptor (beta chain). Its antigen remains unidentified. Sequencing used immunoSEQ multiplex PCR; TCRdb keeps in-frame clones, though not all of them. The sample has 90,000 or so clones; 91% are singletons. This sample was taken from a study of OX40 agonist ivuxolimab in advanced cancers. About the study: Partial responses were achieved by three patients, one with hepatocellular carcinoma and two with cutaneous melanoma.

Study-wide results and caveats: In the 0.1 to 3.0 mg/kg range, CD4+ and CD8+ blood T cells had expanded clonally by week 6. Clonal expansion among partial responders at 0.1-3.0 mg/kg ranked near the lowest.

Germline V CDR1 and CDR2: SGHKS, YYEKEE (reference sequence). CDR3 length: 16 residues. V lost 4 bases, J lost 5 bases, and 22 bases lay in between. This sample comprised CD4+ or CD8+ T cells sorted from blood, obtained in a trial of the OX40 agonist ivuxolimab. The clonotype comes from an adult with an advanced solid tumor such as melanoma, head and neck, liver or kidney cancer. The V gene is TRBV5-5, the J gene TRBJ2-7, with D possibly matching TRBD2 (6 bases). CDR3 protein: CASSVGLGGGLDEQYF. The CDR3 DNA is TGTGCCAGCAGCGTGGGACTCGGGGGAGGCTTAGACGAGCAGTACTTC. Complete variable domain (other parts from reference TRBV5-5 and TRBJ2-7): DAGVTQSPTHLIKTRGQQVTLRCSPISGHKSVSWYQQVLGQGPQFIFQYYEKEERGRGNFPDRFSARQFPNYSSELNVNALLLGDSALYLCASSVGLGGGLDEQYFGPGTRLTVT.